A single sample gave rise to the 17 T cell receptor beta chains below, sequenced in a study of Graves' ophthalmopathy and Graves' hyperthyroidism listed by TCRdb under 2018. These reads were obtained on an Illumina HiSeq 2000. For repertoire sequencing, TCR beta CDR3 regions were amplified from RNA transcripts. A first-round RT-PCR used HTBI primers with the Qiagen OneStep RT-PCR kit, followed by a second-round multiplex PCR, size selection and purification. TCRdb trimmed public reads at Q25 via fastp, called clones via MiXCR and kept in-frame beta chains. One record per CDR3 amino acid sequence lists the most common genes and DNA. The sample records 660,000 or so distinct CDR3 sequences, over 40% of which are singletons. The ten largest clones take up over 2.5% of the sample. Sequenced input: peripheral blood. Source of these receptors: an adult man with Graves' ophthalmopathy.

The genes are TRBV4-3 and TRBJ2-2, with 9 nucleotides matching TRBD2. The V segment lost 1 base and the J segment 4 bases; nucleotides outside the gene matches: 4. Germline V gene sequence: CDR1 LGHNA, CDR2 YSLEER. CDR3 length: 16 amino acids. CDR3 nucleotide sequence: TGCGCCAGCAGCCAAGGGGCAGCGGGGGGCACCGGGGAGCTGTTTTTT. As protein: CASSQGAAGGTGELFF.

This clonotype has a handful of counts. The chain links TRBV12-5 to TRBJ1-5, with D maybe TRBD1 (5 bases). This CDR3 is built from 15 residues. CDR1 and CDR2 from the germline V gene are LGHNT and FRNRAP. V lost 0 bases and J 6 bases, leaving 12 bases between the germline ends. This chain's CDR3 is CASGLVLRGGQPQHF. CDR3 nucleotide sequence: TGTGCTAGTGGTTTGGTACTGAGGGGAGGTCAGCCCCAGCATTTT.

At least ten counts were recorded for this clonotype. The gene calls are TRBV5-1 and TRBJ1-2, with TRBD1 as a possible D gene (6 bases). Trimming cost V 4 bases and J 2 bases, with 15 bases left between them. The germline V gene has CDR1 SGHRS and CDR2 YFSETQ. The CDR3 covers 15 residues. CDR3 residues: CASSGPTGRNYGYTF. The CDR3 DNA reads TGCGCCAGCAGCGGGCCGACAGGCCGAAACTATGGCTACACCTTC.

The chain employs TRBV2 and TRBJ2-2, with a possible D match to TRBD1 (5 bases). The length of the CDR3 is 12 residues. CDR1 SNHLY and CDR2 FYNNEI come from the germline V gene. V was pared by 2 bases and J by 8 bases, with 6 bases between. CDR3 in DNA: TGTGCCAGCAGTGAATGGACAGGGGAGCTGTTTTTT. Its translation: CASSEWTGELFF.

This clonotype was seen many times. The CDR3 region has the DNA TGTGCCAGCAGTGAGAGTTCAGGGGATCAGCCCCAGCATTTT. It yields the protein CASSESSGDQPQHF. This chain uses TRBV2 with TRBJ1-5; D may be TRBD1 (6 bases). Germline-derived CDR1 and CDR2 are SNHLY and FYNNEI. The CDR3 runs 14 residues. V was cut by 3 bases and J by 5 bases, with 11 bases left in between.

Details on this clonotype: A much larger clone sits a single nucleotide away, making a read error possible. The chain links TRBV7-9 to TRBJ1-2, with 8 bases fitting TRBD1. The CDR3 is 15 residues long. From germline, CDR1 is SEHNR and CDR2 FQNEAQ (reference sequence). Trimming at V came to 5 bases and at J to 3 bases, leaving 8 bases not matched to a gene. The CDR3 here is CASSRIPGGYYGYTF. The CDR3 DNA sequence: TGTGCCAGCAGCCGAATCCCAGGGGGCTACTATGGCTACACCTTC.

A single count supports this clonotype. The V gene is TRBV2, the J gene TRBJ1-5; 9 positions match TRBD1. Germline V gene sequence: CDR1 SNHLY, CDR2 FYNNEI. V lost 7 bases to trimming and J lost 7 bases; unmatched junction nucleotides: 20. The CDR3 covers 18 residues. The CDR3 DNA is TGTGCCAGCATTCGGGACCAGACAGGGGGATCCTACGAGCAGCCCCAGCATTTT. Amino acid sequence: CASIRDQTGGSYEQPQHF.

The chain employs TRBV29-1 and TRBJ1-2; no clear D. Trimming took 3 bases from V and 1 from J, leaving 21 bases between them. CDR3 length: 17 amino acids. From germline, CDR1 is SQVTM and CDR2 ANQGSEA. CDR3 protein: CSVDPSWLAENNYGYTF. In DNA, the CDR3 is TGCAGCGTTGACCCCTCGTGGTTGGCAGAGAATAACTATGGCTACACCTTC.

This clonotype showed up just a few times. CDR3 loop: CASSQDQGVGANVLTF. CDR3 nucleotides: TGCGCCAGCAGCCAAGATCAGGGGGTTGGGGCCAACGTCCTGACTTTC. V usage is TRBV4-3 and J usage is TRBJ2-6, with TRBD1 matching 7 bases. The CDR3 contains 16 residues. Germline V gene sequence: CDR1 LGHNA, CDR2 YSLEER. V shed 0 bases and J 3 bases; nucleotides not matched to a gene: 2.

At least ten counts were recorded for this clonotype. The CDR3 DNA follows: TGTGCCAGTAGTATTGGGACAGGGGCATCCTACGAGCAGTACTTC. Protein sequence: CASSIGTGASYEQYF. The rearrangement joins TRBV19 to TRBJ2-7; 10 bases line up with TRBD1. CDR1 and CDR2 from the germline V gene are LNHDA and SQIVND (reference sequence). The J segment lost 1 base and the V segment lost 3 bases, leaving 3 bases of the junction unmatched. The CDR3 sequence is 15 residues long.

This clonotype was seen at least ten times. The chain has TRBV2 and TRBJ1-2, with D hard to call. V lost 6 bases to trimming and J lost 6 bases, with 14 bases between them. The CDR3 is 13 residues long. Germline CDR1 is SNHLY and CDR2 is FYNNEI. The CDR3 is CASRGFEVDGYTF. The CDR3 DNA reads as TGTGCCAGCAGGGGGTTTGAGGTTGATGGCTACACCTTC.

This clonotype was counted ten times or more. The chain has TRBV5-4 and TRBJ2-7; 12 positions agree with TRBD2. Losses at the gene ends were 4 bases for V and 5 bases for J; bases not matched to a gene: 7. Per the germline V gene, CDR1 is SGHNT and CDR2 is YYREEE (reference sequence). This CDR3 is built from 15 residues. For the CDR3, the DNA is TGTGCCAGCAGCCGGTGGGCTAGCGGGAGGGACGAGCAGTACTTC. This translates into CASSRWASGRDEQYF.

This rearrangement joins TRBV7-2 to TRBJ1-1; D gene ambiguous. The CDR3 has 17 amino acids. Germline V gene sequence: CDR1 SGHTA, CDR2 FQGNSA. The germline V and J ends were trimmed by 1 base and 3 bases, with 18 bases remaining between them. CDR3 region: CASSLVSTEARYTEAFF. The CDR3 bases are TGTGCCAGCAGCTTAGTTAGCACAGAGGCCCGCTACACTGAAGCTTTCTTT.

This clonotype was observed at least ten times. This chain connects TRBV29-1 to TRBJ2-5, with D maybe TRBD2 (7 bases). The CDR3 contains 13 residues. CDR1 is SQVTM, CDR2 ANQGSEA, per germline. V lost 3 bases, J lost 3 bases, and 11 bases lay in between. The CDR3 here is CSVDQGREETQYF. The CDR3 DNA follows: TGCAGCGTTGACCAGGGGAGGGAAGAGACCCAGTACTTC.

The V and J genes are TRBV12-3 or TRBV12-4 and TRBJ2-7; D is unresolved. The CDR3 sequence is 13 residues long. V was trimmed by 5 bases and J by 6 bases, leaving 14 bases between them. CDR3 amino acids: CASSVLPGSEQYF. The CDR3 nucleotides read TGTGCCAGCAGTGTACTTCCGGGTAGCGAGCAGTACTTC.

The rearrangement uses TRBV6-5 and TRBJ1-5; maybe TRBD1 (6 bases). Trimming shortened V by 0 bases and J by 8 bases, and 14 bases separated the two germline ends. The CDR3 is made up of 15 amino acids. Germline lookup yields CDR1 MNHEY and CDR2 SVGAGI. CDR3 amino acids: CASSYSVDSWEPQHF. The DNA of the CDR3 is TGTGCCAGCAGTTACTCGGTGGACAGTTGGGAGCCCCAGCATTTT.

The chain joins TRBV7-6 to TRBJ2-7; D remains ambiguous. V was pared by 8 bases and J by 2 bases, with 13 bases between. The CDR3 consists of 13 residues. Germline V CDR1 and CDR2: SGHVS, FNYEAQ. In DNA form, the CDR3 reads TGTGCCAGCGGAGTAGACAAAGCCTACGAGCAGTACTTC. Its translation is CASGVDKAYEQYF.